This is a list of T cell receptor beta chains from one sample in a study of shared clonotypes between healthy human individuals. TCRdb's table, derived via immunoSEQ multiplex PCR, lists solely in-frame clones and lacks some. The sample has millions of clones, about 95% seen once. Sequenced sample: naive CD8+ T cells sorted from blood. The receptors were sampled from a man aged 18-30 years in good health. Each CDR3 is given with its conserved first and last residue. D genes are given only for firm matches. Some rows have no size entry. The others give once, few or many, or a class for an expanded clone.

CDR3 protein: CASWGEGNQPQHF; CDR3 DNA: TGTGCCAGTTGGGGGGAGGGCAATCAGCCCCAGCATTTT; clone size: .; J gene: TRBJ1-5; CDR3 length: 13; D gene: .; V gene: TRBV19
CDR3 protein: CASSLVLGGSAGYTF; CDR3 DNA: TGTGCCAGCAGCTTGGTGTTAGGGGGATCCGCTGGCTACACCTTC; clone size: .; J gene: TRBJ1-2; CDR3 length: 15; D gene: .; V gene: TRBV5-4
CDR3 protein: CASSLSGYGTGELFF; CDR3 DNA: TGTGCCAGCAGTTTATCGGGGTACGGCACCGGGGAGCTGTTTTTT; clone size: .; J gene: TRBJ2-2; CDR3 length: 15; D gene: .; V gene: TRBV27
CDR3 protein: CASRIAGGDNEQFF; CDR3 DNA: TGTGCCAGCAGGATAGCGGGGGGGGACAATGAGCAGTTCTTC; clone size: .; J gene: TRBJ2-1; CDR3 length: 14; D gene: TRBD2; V gene: TRBV6-6
CDR3 protein: CASSYEREGRETQYF; CDR3 DNA: TGTGCCAGCAGTTACGAACGGGAGGGCCGAGAGACCCAGTACTTC; clone size: few; J gene: TRBJ2-5; CDR3 length: 15; D gene: TRBD2; V gene: TRBV6-6
CDR3 protein: CASSDTDSNQPQHF; CDR3 DNA: TGCGCCAGCAGTGATACGGATAGCAATCAGCCCCAGCATTTT; clone size: .; J gene: TRBJ1-5; CDR3 length: 14; D gene: .; V gene: TRBV10-2
CDR3 protein: CASSDPSGSSYNEQFF; CDR3 DNA: TGTGCCAGCAGTGATCCTAGCGGGAGCTCCTACAATGAGCAGTTCTTC; clone size: .; J gene: TRBJ2-1; CDR3 length: 16; D gene: TRBD2; V gene: TRBV25-1
CDR3 protein: CASSQDPVEGPEAFF; CDR3 DNA: TGCGCCAGCAGCCAAGATCCAGTAGAGGGGCCCGAAGCTTTCTTT; clone size: .; J gene: TRBJ1-1; CDR3 length: 15; D gene: .; V gene: TRBV4-1
CDR3 protein: CASSGFGRPYEQYF; CDR3 DNA: TGCGCCAGCAGTGGGTTCGGACGGCCCTACGAGCAGTACTTC; clone size: .; J gene: TRBJ2-7; CDR3 length: 14; D gene: .; V gene: TRBV10-1
CDR3 protein: CASSPRTGSYNEQFF; CDR3 DNA: TGTGCCAGCAGCCCACGGACTGGCTCCTACAATGAGCAGTTCTTC; clone size: .; J gene: TRBJ2-1; CDR3 length: 15; D gene: .; V gene: TRBV9
CDR3 protein: CARSLRMAQYF; CDR3 DNA: TGTGCCAGAAGCTTGAGGATGGCCCAGTACTTC; clone size: .; J gene: TRBJ2-5; CDR3 length: 11; D gene: .; V gene: TRBV5-3
CDR3 protein: CSVYRDFPYNEQFF; CDR3 DNA: TGCAGCGTCTACCGGGACTTCCCCTACAATGAGCAGTTCTTC; clone size: .; J gene: TRBJ2-1; CDR3 length: 14; D gene: .; V gene: TRBV29-1
CDR3 protein: CASSFRDSYSYEQYF; CDR3 DNA: TGTGCCAGCAGCTTCCGGGACAGCTACTCCTACGAGCAGTACTTC; clone size: .; J gene: TRBJ2-7; CDR3 length: 15; D gene: TRBD1; V gene: TRBV11-2
CDR3 protein: CASSAGVGTEAFF; CDR3 DNA: TGTGCCAGCAGCGCCGGAGTGGGCACTGAAGCTTTCTTT; clone size: .; J gene: TRBJ1-1; CDR3 length: 13; D gene: .; V gene: TRBV9
CDR3 protein: CASSAQGVRGTDTQYF; CDR3 DNA: TGTGCCAGCAGCGCCCAGGGGGTAAGGGGCACAGATACGCAGTATTTT; clone size: .; J gene: TRBJ2-3; CDR3 length: 16; D gene: TRBD1; V gene: TRBV2
CDR3 protein: CASSQEARADTQYF; CDR3 DNA: TGCGCCAGCAGCCAAGAGGCCCGCGCAGATACGCAGTATTTT; clone size: .; J gene: TRBJ2-3; CDR3 length: 14; D gene: .; V gene: TRBV4-1
CDR3 protein: CASSLGGSGNTEAFF; CDR3 DNA: TGTGCCAGCAGCTTGGGTGGTAGTGGGAACACTGAAGCTTTCTTT; clone size: .; J gene: TRBJ1-1; CDR3 length: 15; D gene: .; V gene: TRBV5-4
CDR3 protein: CSVETGGFSSYEQYF; CDR3 DNA: TGCAGCGTTGAAACAGGGGGCTTCAGCTCCTACGAGCAGTACTTC; clone size: .; J gene: TRBJ2-7; CDR3 length: 15; D gene: TRBD1; V gene: TRBV29-1
CDR3 protein: CASGLAGGVPNEQFF; CDR3 DNA: TGTGCCAGCGGACTAGCGGGAGGAGTCCCCAATGAGCAGTTCTTC; clone size: .; J gene: TRBJ2-1; CDR3 length: 15; D gene: TRBD2; V gene: TRBV27
CDR3 protein: CASSGTGSSYEQYF; CDR3 DNA: TGTGCCAGCTCCGGGACAGGGTCATCCTACGAGCAGTACTTC; clone size: .; J gene: TRBJ2-7; CDR3 length: 14; D gene: TRBD1; V gene: TRBV27
CDR3 protein: CASSPVGPDTGELFF; CDR3 DNA: TGTGCCAGCTCACCAGTGGGGCCCGACACCGGGGAGCTGTTTTTT; clone size: .; J gene: TRBJ2-2; CDR3 length: 15; D gene: .; V gene: TRBV18
CDR3 protein: CAIKGEWAKNIQYF; CDR3 DNA: TGTGCCATCAAAGGGGAATGGGCCAAAAACATTCAGTACTTC; clone size: .; J gene: TRBJ2-4; CDR3 length: 14; D gene: .; V gene: TRBV10-3
CDR3 protein: CASSPPRYYDRGPYEQYF; CDR3 DNA: TGCGCCAGCAGCCCGCCCCGCTACTACGACAGGGGACCTTACGAGCAGTACTTC; clone size: .; J gene: TRBJ2-7; CDR3 length: 18; D gene: TRBD1; V gene: TRBV7-9
CDR3 protein: CASSSGGPEFF; CDR3 DNA: TGCGCCAGCAGCTCGGGAGGCCCCGAGTTCTTC; clone size: .; J gene: TRBJ2-1; CDR3 length: 11; D gene: TRBD2; V gene: TRBV5-1
CDR3 protein: CASSSGLAGAYNYEQYF; CDR3 DNA: TGTGCCAGCAGCTCCGGACTAGCTGGCGCCTATAACTACGAGCAGTACTTC; clone size: .; J gene: TRBJ2-7; CDR3 length: 17; D gene: TRBD2; V gene: TRBV11-2
CDR3 protein: CASSLSSYEQYF; CDR3 DNA: TGTGCCAGCAGCTTATCATCCTACGAGCAGTACTTC; clone size: .; J gene: TRBJ2-7; CDR3 length: 12; D gene: .; V gene: TRBV7-9